What follows are 5 T cell receptor beta chains derived from one specimen sequenced in a study of CD8 T cells in ankylosing spondylitis. The study's findings and limits: Ankylosing spondylitis blood appeared to carry a characteristic TCR beta motif of roughly 8 highly homologous variants.

What these receptors recognize is not known. TCRdb recomputed calls from the 5' RACE reads with MiXCR, one row per CDR3 protein. The sample lists around 440,000 distinct CDR3 sequences, roughly 18% occurring once. Sequencing used blood, either unsorted or a sorted T cell fraction (not recorded which). The receptor set was obtained from a male donor with ankylosing spondylitis.

This clonotype was counted a few times. This chain uses TRBV6-1 with TRBJ1-5; D is possibly TRBD1 (5 bases). Looked up from germline, CDR1 is MNHNS and CDR2 is SASEGT. The CDR3 is made up of 15 amino acids. V was clipped by 6 bases and J by 1 base, with 13 bases between them. The DNA of the CDR3 is TGTGCCAGCAGGGCCGGGACGGGGAGCAATCAGCCCCAGCATTTT. Its protein product is CASRAGTGSNQPQHF.

This chain connects TRBV5-1 to TRBJ2-3; 9 bases align to TRBD2. CDR3 length equals 15 residues. The V gene end was trimmed by 3 bases and the J gene end by 1 base; junction bases not matched to a gene: 3. The germline V gene encodes CDR1 SGHRS and CDR2 YFSETQ. For the CDR3, the DNA is TGCGCCAGCAGCTCTATAGCGGGGGGCACAGATACGCAGTATTTT. The encoded protein is CASSSIAGGTDTQYF.

This clonotype was seen at least ten times. In DNA form, the CDR3 reads TGTGCCAGCAGTTTAGTACAGGGGGCTTACGAGCAGTACTTC. It is translated as CASSLVQGAYEQYF. The chain carries TRBV12-3 or TRBV12-4 and TRBJ2-7; 9 bases agree with TRBD1. The CDR3 consists of 14 residues. V gave up 1 base and J gave up 4 bases; unmatched junction bases: 2.

This clonotype was recorded once. The V call is TRBV14, the J call TRBJ2-3; 9 bases map to TRBD2. Per germline, CDR1 SGHDN and CDR2 FVKESK. The CDR3 runs to 15 residues. The V gene end was trimmed by 2 bases and the J gene end by 7 bases; junction bases not matched to a gene: 7. The CDR3, as DNA: TGTGCCAGCAGCCAATTAGCGGGGGTGAATAATACGCAGTATTTT. Its translation: CASSQLAGVNNTQYF.

This clonotype was counted between two and nine times. The gene calls are TRBV27 and TRBJ1-1; D might be TRBD1 (5 bases). The germline V gene has CDR1 MNHEY and CDR2 SMNVEV (reference sequence). Trimming removed 8 bases at V and 4 bases at J, with 17 bases between. There are 14 residues in the CDR3. The CDR3: CASRRGERGTEAFF. In nucleotides, the CDR3 is TGTGCCAGCCGGCGGGGGGAGAGGGGCACTGAAGCTTTCTTT.